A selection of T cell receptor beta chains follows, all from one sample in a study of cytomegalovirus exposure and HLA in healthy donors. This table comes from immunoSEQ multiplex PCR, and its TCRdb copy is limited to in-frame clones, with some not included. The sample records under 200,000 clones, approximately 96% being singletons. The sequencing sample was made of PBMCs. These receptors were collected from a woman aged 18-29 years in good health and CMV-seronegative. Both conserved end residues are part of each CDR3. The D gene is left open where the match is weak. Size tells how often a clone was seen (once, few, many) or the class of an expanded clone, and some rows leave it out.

TGTGCCAGTAGTATAGATCGGGAAGGTACTGAAGCTTTCTTT CASSIDREGTEAFF TRBV19 . 14 . TRBJ1-1
TGTGCCAGCAGCCAGCGACAGGGTAATTCACCCCTCCACTTT CASSQRQGNSPLHF TRBV14 . 14 TRBD1 TRBJ1-6
TGTGCCAGCAGCTTTTTTAGCGGGGGGGACGGAGGCGGAGATACGCAGTATTTT CASSFFSGGDGGGDTQYF TRBV13 . 18 TRBD2 TRBJ2-3
TGTGCCAGCAGCTCACTGGGAAACAGGGGGACCGGGTACACCTTC CASSSLGNRGTGYTF TRBV5-4 once 15 TRBD1 TRBJ1-2
TGTGCCAGCAGTGCCCGGACAGGGGGTAGAGATACGCAGTATTTT CASSARTGGRDTQYF TRBV6-5 . 15 TRBD1 TRBJ2-3
TGTGCCAGCAGCTTGGACCAAACAGGGATTAAGGCTTTCTTT CASSLDQTGIKAFF TRBV11-2 . 14 . TRBJ1-1
TGCAGCGCGAAGGAGGGTCCTGAAGCTTTCTTT CSAKEGPEAFF TRBV29-1 . 11 . TRBJ1-1
TGTGCCAGCAGTCTCCAGAGGACGGTGGGGGCCAGGCTCGGGGACACTGAAGCTTTCTTT CASSLQRTVGARLGDTEAFF TRBV27 . 20 . TRBJ1-1
TGTGCCAGCAGACGGGCCCAGGGGACCTTAGAGACCCAGTACTTC CASRRAQGTLETQYF TRBV5-4 . 15 . TRBJ2-5
TGCAGCGTTGACGGGCTAGCGGGGGATGGGGAGACCCAGTACTTC CSVDGLAGDGETQYF TRBV29-1 . 15 TRBD2 TRBJ2-5
TGTGCCAGCAGCCAACTCTACCCCGGGGAGCTGTTTTTT CASSQLYPGELFF TRBV2 . 13 . TRBJ2-2
TGTGCCAGCAGTGCATTCAAGGGGGCTGGAGATACGCAGTATTTT CASSAFKGAGDTQYF TRBV25-1 . 15 TRBD1 TRBJ2-3
TGTGCCAGCAGTTGGGAACTAGCTTTGAACACCGGGGAGCTGTTTTTT CASSWELALNTGELFF TRBV6-6 . 16 . TRBJ2-2
TGTGCCAGCAGGACCCCGCGGGCCTACGAGCAGTACTTC CASRTPRAYEQYF TRBV2 . 13 . TRBJ2-7
TGTGCCAGCAGTACCGGGACAGCAGCTGAAGCTTTCTTT CASSTGTAAEAFF TRBV6-5 once 13 TRBD1 TRBJ1-1
TGCAGCGTTGAAAGGGGATACGAGCAGTACTTC CSVERGYEQYF TRBV29-1 . 11 . TRBJ2-7
TGTGCTAGTGGTTTGGTAAGCAAGGGGCGGTACGAGCAGTACTTC CASGLVSKGRYEQYF TRBV12-5 . 15 . TRBJ2-7
TGTGCCAGCAGCTTAGCGGGGGCCTTATCCAATGAGCAGTTCTTC CASSLAGALSNEQFF TRBV7-9 . 15 . TRBJ2-1
TGTGCCAGCAGTGATTGGTCGGCGACAATAAGACGGGGCTACGAGCAGTACTTC CASSDWSATIRRGYEQYF TRBV2 . 18 . TRBJ2-7
TGTGCCAGCAGCCAGGGGGTGATGCAGTATTTT CASSQGVMQYF TRBV2 . 11 TRBD1 TRBJ2-3